These 19 T cell receptor beta chains came from one sample sequenced in a study of PD-1 blockade in classical Hodgkin lymphoma. Time point indicated: cycle 4 day 1 (C4D1), after five to seven weeks of nivolumab. With no exception, relapse followed autologous stem cell transplantation in all patients, and brentuximab vedotin exposure varied. Clones were sequenced by immunoSEQ multiplex PCR, and TCRdb holds only the in-frame ones, with some missing. The sample has roughly 9,300 clones, around nine tenths seen once; the top ten hold nearly 35%. The sample in question was peripheral blood mononuclear cells (PBMCs), obtained before the fourth cycle of nivolumab. These receptor sequences come from a human donor with classical Hodgkin lymphoma.

This chain joins TRBV14 and TRBJ2-5; no clear D. V was pared by 0 bases and J by 10 bases, with 9 bases between. Looked up from germline, CDR1 is SGHDN and CDR2 is FVKESK. This CDR3 contains 12 residues. The CDR3 here is CASSQDPQIQYF. The CDR3 region has the DNA TGTGCCAGCAGCCAAGATCCCCAAATCCAGTACTTC.

The chain recombines TRBV7-3 with TRBJ2-5; 7 nucleotides line up with TRBD1. Germline CDR1 is SGHTA and CDR2 is FQGTGA. V lost 2 bases to trimming and J lost 5 bases; unmatched junction nucleotides: 8. This CDR3 is 15 amino acids long. The CDR3 bases are TGTGCCAGCAGCTTAGGGGACAGCTCCCTCGAGACCCAGTACTTC. The encoded protein is CASSLGDSSLETQYF.

The chain employs TRBV5-1 and TRBJ2-7; 7 bases match TRBD1. After removal of 4 bases from V and 3 bases from J, the junction contained 4 bases not matched to a gene. The germline CDR1 and CDR2 sequences are SGHRS and YFSETQ. This CDR3 is built from 13 residues. Here the CDR3 reads CASSKGQYYEQYF. In DNA, the CDR3 is TGCGCCAGCAGCAAGGGACAGTACTACGAGCAGTACTTC.

By share, this clone counts as medium-sized (0.01 to 0.1%). The rearrangement links TRBV10-3 to TRBJ2-1; D is ambiguous. Germline values: CDR1 ENHRY, CDR2 SYGVKD. The ends were cut back, 7 bases at V and 5 bases at J, with 27 bases in the middle. The CDR3 is made up of 18 amino acids. CDR3 protein: CAIKNRTAVHLHDNEQFF. As DNA, the CDR3 is TGTGCCATCAAGAACCGGACGGCGGTCCACCTACATGACAATGAGCAGTTCTTC.

A single count supports this clone. This chain uses TRBV27 with TRBJ2-1; 10 bases agree with TRBD1. J lost 9 bases, V lost 7 bases, and 15 bases had no gene match. In germline, CDR1 is MNHEY, CDR2 SMNVEV (reference sequence). CDR3 length equals 16 residues. The DNA for the CDR3 is TGTGCCAGCACCTCTATCCGGGACAGGGGAAAAGGTGAGCAGTTCTTC. Its protein product is CASTSIRDRGKGEQFF.

The chain joins TRBV10-3 to TRBJ2-7; D could derive from TRBD1 or TRBD2 (5 bases each). CDR1 ENHRY and CDR2 SYGVKD come from the germline V gene. V was cut by 8 bases and J by 6 bases, with 17 bases left in between. There are 13 residues in the CDR3. The CDR3 DNA reads as TGTGCCATCCTTCCGGGACCCGCCGGCGAGCAGTACTTC. Translating gives CAILPGPAGEQYF.

The chain joins TRBV7-9 to TRBJ1-5, with D maybe TRBD1 (5 bases). Germline assignment: CDR1 SEHNR and CDR2 FQNEAQ (reference sequence). V was clipped by 2 bases and J by 6 bases, with 8 bases between them. There are 13 residues in the CDR3. The CDR3 sequence is CASSLQGLQPQHF. As DNA, the CDR3 is TGTGCCAGCAGCTTACAGGGTCTTCAGCCCCAGCATTTT.

The chain carries TRBV20-1 and TRBJ1-1, with 7 nucleotides matching TRBD1. CDR3 length: 11 residues. Germline-derived CDR1 and CDR2 are DFQATT and SNEGSKA (reference sequence). The V gene end was trimmed by 6 bases and the J gene end by 7 bases; junction bases not matched to a gene: 5. The CDR3 DNA reads TGCAGTGCGGAACAGGGGAGTGAAGCTTTCTTT. This translates into CSAEQGSEAFF.

CDR3 sequence (DNA): TGTGCCAGCAGTCTAGGGGGGCTCAATCAGCCCCAGCATTTT. Amino acids: CASSLGGLNQPQHF. The chain employs TRBV27 and TRBJ1-5; tentative D call: TRBD1 (6 bases). The V and J ends lost 5 bases and 3 bases respectively, with 11 bases between them. Germline CDR1 and CDR2: MNHEY and SMNVEV (reference sequence). The CDR3 consists of 14 residues.

This chain links TRBV11-2 with TRBJ2-5; 7 nucleotides line up with TRBD2. From germline, CDR1 is SGHAT and CDR2 FQNNGV. V was pared by 5 bases and J by 5 bases, with 5 bases of the junction left unmatched. The CDR3 runs to 13 residues. The CDR3 DNA reads TGTGCCAGCAGCCCCAGGACTAGGGAGACCCAGTACTTC. It is translated as CASSPRTRETQYF.

This chain connects TRBV18 to TRBJ1-5; 8 nucleotides match TRBD1. The V gene end was trimmed by 3 bases and the J gene end by 5 bases; junction bases not matched to a gene: 9. The CDR3 has 16 residues. Germline V gene lookup returns CDR1 KGHSH and CDR2 LQKENI. CDR3 protein: CASSPFGTGDYQPQHF. Written as DNA, the CDR3 is TGTGCCAGCTCACCCTTCGGGACAGGTGATTATCAGCCCCAGCATTTT.

This sequence joins TRBV6-1 and TRBJ1-4; 7 bases are a match to TRBD1. The germline V gene has CDR1 MNHNS and CDR2 SASEGT. This CDR3 is built from 15 residues. The V segment lost 1 base and the J segment 7 bases; nucleotides outside the gene matches: 6. The CDR3 bases are TGTGCCAGCAGTGAAGGTGTCAGGGGGAGTGAAAAACTGTTTTTT. Its protein product is CASSEGVRGSEKLFF.

The rearrangement joins TRBV10-1 to TRBJ2-1; D is perhaps TRBD2 (7 bases). V was trimmed by 8 bases and J by 6 bases, leaving 14 bases between them. Germline V gene sequence: CDR1 WNHNN, CDR2 SYGVQD (reference sequence). This CDR3 has 13 residues. CDR3 region: CASQGGDTNEQFF. CDR3 in DNA: TGCGCCAGCCAGGGAGGGGACACCAATGAGCAGTTCTTC.

V is TRBV10-1 and J is TRBJ1-6; D unresolved. Deletions cut 6 bases from V and 5 bases from J, with 5 bases between. The CDR3 is 12 residues long. Germline assignment: CDR1 WNHNN and CDR2 SYGVQD (reference sequence). CDR3 loop: CASSMNNSPLHF. CDR3 nucleotides: TGCGCCAGCAGCATGAATAATTCACCCCTCCACTTT.

The V and J genes are TRBV19 and TRBJ1-1; possibly TRBD1 for D (5 bases). The CDR3 is made up of 15 amino acids. The V gene's germline CDR1 is LNHDA and CDR2 SQIVND (reference sequence). The ends were cut back, 7 bases at V and 3 bases at J, with 18 bases in the middle. This CDR3 is CASIHPHQGYTEAFF. CDR3 bases: TGTGCCAGTATTCACCCTCACCAGGGTTACACTGAAGCTTTCTTT.

The genes are TRBV30 and TRBJ2-1; possible D gene TRBD1, 5 bases. This CDR3 is built from 13 residues. Germline V gene sequence: CDR1 GTSNPN, CDR2 SVGIG (reference sequence). V lost 4 bases to trimming and J lost 4 bases, with 11 bases between them. CDR3 coding DNA: TGTGCCTGGAAGGGGCACGGATACAATGAGCAGTTCTTC. Its translation: CAWKGHGYNEQFF.

This clone was recorded once. CDR3 nucleotides: TGTGCCAGCAGCTTAGTTTCGGCAGGGATTGGAAACACCATATATTTT. Amino acids: CASSLVSAGIGNTIYF. The chain uses TRBV7-8 and TRBJ1-3, with a possible D match to TRBD1 (5 bases). The CDR3 is made up of 16 amino acids. Trimming removed 1 base at V and 3 bases at J, with 13 bases between. Germline CDR1 is SGHVS and CDR2 is FQNEAQ.

This sequence joins TRBV15 and TRBJ2-1, with TRBD1 matching 9 bases. With V trimmed by 1 base and J by 3 bases, 4 bases remained unmatched. The CDR3 runs 16 residues. From germline, CDR1 is LNHNV and CDR2 YYDKDF (reference sequence). CDR3 sequence: CATSRGDRVGYNEQFF. CDR3 DNA sequence: TGTGCCACCAGCAGAGGGGACAGGGTTGGCTACAATGAGCAGTTCTTC.

The DNA for the CDR3 is TGTGCCAGCAGTTCACCGGGACTAGCGGGAGAGCGGGGGTACGAGCAGTACTTC. Translation gives CASSSPGLAGERGYEQYF. This rearrangement joins TRBV5-4 to TRBJ2-7, with 14 bases identical to TRBD2. From germline, CDR1 is SGHNT and CDR2 YYREEE (reference sequence). The trim removed 5 bases at V and 4 bases at J, leaving 14 bases unmatched. The CDR3 length is 18 residues. Complete variable domain (other parts from reference TRBV5-4 and TRBJ2-7): ETGVTQSPTHLIKTRGQQVTLRCSSQSGHNTVSWYQQALGQGPQFIFQYYREEENGRGNFPPRFSGLQFPNYSSELNVNALELDDSALYLCASSSPGLAGERGYEQYFGPGTRLTVT.